This entry describes one T cell receptor (beta chain). This CDR3 is built from 12 residues. Per the germline V gene, CDR1 is GTSNPN and CDR2 is SVGIG (reference sequence). Trimming cost V 3 bases and J 8 bases, with 13 bases left between them. Cohort allocation depended upon clinical history that participants reported. How the authors handled the data: Amplification of reference gene primers provided the estimated nucleated cell counts. The repertoire was sequenced with immunoSEQ multiplex PCR; TCRdb's copy has only in-frame clones and lacks some. The DNA was the basis for D and trimming; V, J and clone size are from that table. This table holds roughly 250,000 clones, about 85% found once. These data are taken from a study of blood T cell repertoires in COVID-19. Study-level information: Sites across the United States, Italy and Spain contributed samples from acute and convalescent COVID-19.

The chain is built from TRBV30 and TRBJ1-2, with D perhaps matching TRBD1 (5 bases). This receptor was obtained from a woman aged 25 to 45 with acute COVID-19. Source material: PBMCs or T cells enriched from blood (not recorded which). The CDR3 sequence is CAWRVAKGGYTF. CDR3 coding DNA: TGTGCCTGGAGGGTGGCCAAGGGGGGCTACACCTTC.